The 27 T cell receptor beta chains presented below share a single source sample, sequenced in a study of blood T cell repertoires in COVID-19. Data came from immunoSEQ multiplex PCR; TCRdb stores just in-frame clones and leaves some out. The sample shows about 300,000 clones, about nine tenths of them seen only once. Sequenced sample: PBMCs or T cells enriched from blood (not recorded which). These receptors originate from a woman aged 45-65 years who had been exposed to COVID-19.

Only one count was recorded for this clone. The chain links TRBV5-5 to TRBJ1-1; unclear D gene. V gave up 2 bases and J gave up 3 bases, with 11 bases separating them. Germline V gene lookup returns CDR1 SGHKS and CDR2 YYEKEE (reference sequence). The CDR3 runs to 14 residues. In DNA form, the CDR3 reads TGTGCCAGCAGCTTAAGGTGGGAGGACACTGAAGCTTTCTTT. Translated, it gives CASSLRWEDTEAFF.

The DNA for the CDR3 is TGCGCCAGCACCCTAACGGCAGGGAAAACCGGGGAGCTGTTTTTT. Translated, it gives CASTLTAGKTGELFF. The gene calls are TRBV5-1 and TRBJ2-2; possibly TRBD1 for D (5 bases). The germline gives CDR1 SGHRS, CDR2 YFSETQ. The CDR3 contains 15 residues. V was cut by 6 bases and J by 5 bases, with 17 bases left in between.

The CDR3, as DNA: TGTGCCAGCAGTTTACGGTGGGGGGAGGACGAGCAGTACTTC. Amino acid sequence: CASSLRWGEDEQYF. The chain couples TRBV27 to TRBJ2-7, with D possibly being TRBD2 (6 bases). The germline V gene has CDR1 MNHEY and CDR2 SMNVEV (reference sequence). Trimming removed 2 bases at V and 5 bases at J, with 13 bases between. The CDR3 totals 14 residues.

The rearrangement links TRBV27 to TRBJ1-1; 9 bases align to TRBD1. The germline V gene encodes CDR1 MNHEY and CDR2 SMNVEV (reference sequence). J was trimmed by 5 bases and V by 5 bases; bases with no gene match: 6. CDR3 length: 14 residues. The CDR3 region is CASSPQGAGTEAFF. CDR3 bases: TGTGCCAGCAGTCCACAGGGGGCAGGTACTGAAGCTTTCTTT.

The chain recombines TRBV28 with TRBJ1-2; no clear D gene. Trimming shortened V by 2 bases and J by 0 bases, and 4 bases separated the two germline ends. CDR1 is MDHEN, CDR2 SYDVKM, per germline. The CDR3 extends over 13 amino acids. Here the CDR3 DNA reads TGTGCCAGCAGTTTAAATACTAACTATGGCTACACCTTC. This sequence encodes CASSLNTNYGYTF.

The rearrangement links TRBV2 to TRBJ1-4; a possible D gene is TRBD1 (5 bases). The germline gives CDR1 SNHLY, CDR2 FYNNEI. V was trimmed by 6 bases and J by 2 bases, leaving 16 bases between them. The CDR3 is 16 amino acids. The CDR3 DNA follows: TGTGCCAGCAGCAGAGACAGAACGTCGACTAATGAAAAACTGTTTTTT. Translated: CASSRDRTSTNEKLFF. Supplemented by reference TRBV2 and TRBJ1-4, the full variable domain reads EPEVTQTPSHQVTQMGQEVILRCVPISNHLYFYWYRQILGQKVEFLVSFYNNEISEKSEIFDDQFSVERPDGSNFTLKIRSTKLEDSAMYFCASSRDRTSTNEKLFFGSGTQLSVL.

This clone was counted once. The chain carries TRBV3-1 (or the pseudogene TRBV3-2) and TRBJ2-3; tentatively, D is TRBD2 (5 bases). CDR3 size: 17 residues. V lost 5 bases and J 2 bases, leaving 20 bases between the germline ends. Germline V gene sequence: CDR1 LGHDT, CDR2 YNNKEL (reference sequence). Here the CDR3 reads CASSSLLDGDYTDTQYF. The CDR3 DNA follows: TGTGCCAGCAGCTCTTTACTAGATGGCGACTACACAGATACGCAGTATTTT.

The CDR3 nucleotides read TGTGCCAGCAGCTTGGAACTCAGGCAGGACGAGCAGTACTTC. This translates into CASSLELRQDEQYF. The V gene is TRBV11-2, the J gene TRBJ2-7; no definite D call. Trimming shortened V by 3 bases and J by 5 bases, and 14 bases separated the two germline ends. The CDR3 consists of 14 residues. CDR1 SGHAT and CDR2 FQNNGV come from the germline V gene.

The CDR3, as DNA: TGTGCCAGCAGTTACACGCGACGGAGAGACACTGAAGCTTTCTTT. This sequence encodes CASSYTRRRDTEAFF. V usage is TRBV6-5 and J usage is TRBJ1-1; D unresolved. The CDR3 consists of 15 residues. CDR1 is MNHEY, CDR2 SVGAGI, per germline. V was trimmed by 2 bases and J by 3 bases, leaving 13 bases between them.

The gene calls are TRBV7-6 and TRBJ2-3, with D perhaps matching TRBD2 (6 bases). CDR3 length equals 17 residues. CDR1 is SGHVS and CDR2 is FNYEAQ in the germline V gene. V lost 1 base and J 2 bases, leaving 16 bases between the germline ends. In DNA, the CDR3 is TGTGCCAGCAGCTTAGGGGCGGGGCGGGGTTCCACAGATACGCAGTATTTT. Its protein is CASSLGAGRGSTDTQYF.

DNA for the CDR3: TGTGCCATCAGTGATGGACACCAGGGACTGGGCTACACCTTC. It is translated as CAISDGHQGLGYTF. This chain uses TRBV10-3 with TRBJ1-2; tentative D call: TRBD1 (5 bases). The CDR3 is 14 residues long. Germline CDR1 is ENHRY and CDR2 is SYGVKD. Trimming shortened V by 3 bases and J by 8 bases, and 16 bases separated the two germline ends.

The chain has TRBV28 and TRBJ2-5, with 11 positions matching TRBD2. Germline CDR1 MDHEN, CDR2 SYDVKM. V trimming: 5 bases; J trimming: 3 bases; junction bases outside the gene matches: 11. This CDR3 comprises 17 residues. The CDR3 bases are TGTGCCAGCAGTGTTCTCGCGGGACTAGCGGTCAAAGAGACCCAGTACTTC. This sequence encodes CASSVLAGLAVKETQYF.

The rearrangement links TRBV6-5 to TRBJ2-5, with 10 bases identical to TRBD1. The CDR3 covers 12 residues. Germline lookup yields CDR1 MNHEY and CDR2 SVGAGI. The ends lost 9 bases at V and 5 bases at J; junction bases unmatched: 3. The CDR3 DNA reads as TGTGCCAGTCGGACAGGGGGGGAGACCCAGTACTTC. It specifies CASRTGGETQYF.

The genes are TRBV5-1 and TRBJ2-3; TRBD2 agrees at 10 bases. The ends lost 0 bases at V and 1 base at J; junction bases unmatched: 2. This CDR3 has 16 residues. Germline V gives CDR1 SGHRS, CDR2 YFSETQ. The CDR3 here is CASSLASGGRTDTQYF. The CDR3 nucleotides are TGCGCCAGCAGCTTGGCTAGCGGGGGCCGCACAGATACGCAGTATTTT.

The chain employs TRBV12-3 or TRBV12-4 and TRBJ1-1; a possible D gene is TRBD1 (5 bases). Trimming stripped 3 bases from V and 4 bases from J, with 9 bases between. The CDR3 contains 13 residues. The CDR3 protein is CASSFGGSTEAFF. DNA for the CDR3: TGTGCCAGCAGTTTCGGGGGAAGCACTGAAGCTTTCTTT.

This chain uses TRBV6-1 with TRBJ1-2; 11 bases map to TRBD1. The ends lost 1 base at V and 7 bases at J; junction bases unmatched: 5. CDR3 length: 15 residues. Germline V gives CDR1 MNHNS, CDR2 SASEGT. CDR3 loop: CASSEGGDRGSGYTF. In DNA form, the CDR3 reads TGTGCCAGCAGTGAAGGGGGGGACAGGGGGTCTGGCTACACCTTC.

The rearrangement uses TRBV20-1 and TRBJ2-5, with TRBD2 identical over 8 bases. This CDR3 has 14 amino acids. Germline V gene sequence: CDR1 DFQATT, CDR2 SNEGSKA (reference sequence). The J segment lost 1 base and the V segment lost 3 bases, leaving 4 bases of the junction unmatched. DNA for the CDR3: TGCAGTGCTAGTCGGGGGGGGCGCCAAGAGACCCAGTACTTC. This codes for CSASRGGRQETQYF.

The CDR3 is CASSLGGHNEQYF. The CDR3 DNA is TGTGCCAGCAGCTTAGGTGGCCACAACGAGCAGTACTTC. The chain carries TRBV7-8 and TRBJ2-7, with unresolved D. V was cut by 1 base and J by 5 bases, with 9 bases left in between. CDR1 and CDR2 (germline): SGHVS, FQNEAQ. This CDR3 contains 13 residues.

The chain combines TRBV15 with TRBJ1-2; D perhaps matches TRBD1 (6 bases). The germline V and J ends were trimmed by 5 bases and 7 bases, with 14 bases remaining between them. Germline-derived CDR1 and CDR2 are LNHNV and YYDKDF (reference sequence). The CDR3 consists of 13 residues. DNA for the CDR3: TGTGCCACCAGCTTACCAGGCAGGGGTGGCTACACCTTC. This encodes CATSLPGRGGYTF.

The gene calls are TRBV5-5 and TRBJ2-5, with 7 bases identical to TRBD1. The CDR3 length is 15 residues. After removal of 0 bases from V and 4 bases from J, the junction contained 6 bases not matched to a gene. Germline V gives CDR1 SGHKS, CDR2 YYEKEE (reference sequence). CDR3 nucleotide sequence: TGTGCCAGCAGCTTGGAGGGACAGACGAGAGAGACCCAGTACTTC. Its protein is CASSLEGQTRETQYF.

V is TRBV11-2 and J is TRBJ2-1; no reliable D call. The CDR3 has 12 residues. Trimming took 0 bases from V and 16 from J, leaving 13 bases between them. CDR1 SGHAT and CDR2 FQNNGV come from the germline V gene. The CDR3 region has the DNA TGTGCCAGCAGCTTAGAGTCCAGGATGAGATTCTTC. Amino acid sequence: CASSLESRMRFF.

This clone came up once. V gene TRBV15 combines with J gene TRBJ1-4; 7 positions agree with TRBD1. The CDR3 covers 17 residues. V shed 1 base, J shed 8 bases, and the junction held 13 bases outside the gene matches. The germline gives CDR1 LNHNV, CDR2 YYDKDF (reference sequence). The chain's CDR3 is CATSRGPEGASQEKLFF. The CDR3 DNA is TGTGCCACCAGCAGAGGACCAGAGGGGGCGAGTCAGGAAAAACTGTTTTTT.

The chain carries TRBV2 and TRBJ1-5; no clear D. Germline V CDR1 and CDR2: SNHLY, FYNNEI. V was pared by 2 bases and J by 6 bases, with 11 bases between. The CDR3 has 14 amino acids. CDR3: CASSESAGSQPQHF. CDR3 in DNA: TGTGCCAGCAGTGAATCAGCGGGTAGTCAGCCCCAGCATTTT.

The chain couples TRBV5-8 to TRBJ2-1; possible D gene TRBD1, 7 bases. Germline V gene sequence: CDR1 SGHTS, CDR2 YDEGEE. The CDR3 is 15 amino acids. Trimming cost V 1 base and J 5 bases, with 13 bases left between them. This CDR3 is CASSLWQGGDNEQFF. In DNA form, the CDR3 reads TGTGCCAGCAGCTTGTGGCAGGGGGGCGACAATGAGCAGTTCTTC. Using reference TRBV5-8 and TRBJ2-1 for the parts outside the CDR3, the full variable domain is EAGVTQSPTHLIKTRGQQATLRCSPISGHTSVYWYQQALGLGLQFLLWYDEGEERNRGNFPPRFSGRQFPNYSSELNVNALELEDSALYLCASSLWQGGDNEQFFGPGTRLTVL.

The chain has TRBV5-1 and TRBJ2-4; D remains unclear. Trimming cost V 0 bases and J 1 base, with 5 bases left between them. Germline CDR1 SGHRS, CDR2 YFSETQ. There are 14 residues in the CDR3. The CDR3 DNA is TGCGCCAGCAGCTTGGGGCAGGCCAAAAACATTCAGTACTTC. Translating it yields CASSLGQAKNIQYF.

The CDR3 region is CASTPGQASYEQYF. In DNA, the CDR3 is TGTGCCAGCACCCCGGGACAGGCGTCCTACGAGCAGTACTTC. The chain carries TRBV6-2 or TRBV6-3 and TRBJ2-7; 8 nucleotides line up with TRBD1. The CDR3 spans 14 residues. Trimming took 7 bases from V and 1 from J; bases not matched to a gene: 6. Germline CDR1 MNHEY, CDR2 SVGEGT.

V is TRBV27 and J is TRBJ2-2; tentatively, D is TRBD2 (6 bases). The V end was cut by 0 bases, the J end by 2 bases, with 10 bases between. Germline V gene lookup returns CDR1 MNHEY and CDR2 SMNVEV (reference sequence). This CDR3 is built from 16 residues. The CDR3 protein is CASSLSRGVNTGELFF. The CDR3 coding sequence is TGTGCCAGCAGTTTATCGCGGGGAGTTAACACCGGGGAGCTGTTTTTT.